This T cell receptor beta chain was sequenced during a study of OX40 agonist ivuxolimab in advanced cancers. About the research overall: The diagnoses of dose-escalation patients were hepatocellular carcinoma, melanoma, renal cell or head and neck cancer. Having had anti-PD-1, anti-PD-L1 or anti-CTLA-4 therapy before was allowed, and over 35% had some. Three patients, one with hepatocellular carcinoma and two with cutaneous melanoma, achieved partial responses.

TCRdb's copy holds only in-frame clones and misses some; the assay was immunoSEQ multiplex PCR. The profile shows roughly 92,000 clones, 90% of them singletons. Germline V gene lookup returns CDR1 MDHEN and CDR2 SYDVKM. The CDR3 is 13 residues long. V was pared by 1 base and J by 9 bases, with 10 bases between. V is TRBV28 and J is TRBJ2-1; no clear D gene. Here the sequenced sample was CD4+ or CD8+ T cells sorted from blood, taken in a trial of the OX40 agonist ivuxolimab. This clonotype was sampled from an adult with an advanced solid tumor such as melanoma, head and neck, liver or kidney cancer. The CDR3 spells CASSLLGFGEQFF. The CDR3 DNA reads TGTGCCAGCAGTTTATTGGGCTTTGGTGAGCAGTTCTTC.